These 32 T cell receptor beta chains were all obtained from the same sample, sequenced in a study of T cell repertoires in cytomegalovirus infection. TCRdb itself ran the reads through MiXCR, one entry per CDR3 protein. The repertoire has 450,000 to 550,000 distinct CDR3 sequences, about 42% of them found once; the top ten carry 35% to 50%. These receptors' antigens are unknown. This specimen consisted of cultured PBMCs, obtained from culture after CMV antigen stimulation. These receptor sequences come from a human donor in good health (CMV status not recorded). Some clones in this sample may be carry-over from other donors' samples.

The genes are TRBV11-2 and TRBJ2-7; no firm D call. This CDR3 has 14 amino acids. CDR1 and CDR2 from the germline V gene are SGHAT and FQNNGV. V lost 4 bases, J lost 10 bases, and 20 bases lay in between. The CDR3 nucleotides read TGTGCCAGCAGCTCCAGGACGGCATCCGCGCCCCAGTACTTC. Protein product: CASSSRTASAPQYF.

CDR3 protein: CSAPRGRGTEAFF. CDR3 nucleotides: TGCAGTGCTCCACGTGGAAGGGGCACTGAAGCTTTCTTT. This chain uses TRBV20-1 with TRBJ1-1; D might be TRBD1 (5 bases). CDR1 and CDR2 (germline): DFQATT, SNEGSKA (reference sequence). The CDR3 covers 13 residues. V was clipped by 5 bases and J by 4 bases, with 14 bases between them.

The CDR3 loop is CASSARTWQGQPQHF. CDR3 DNA sequence: TGTGCCAGCAGTGCCAGAACATGGCAAGGTCAGCCCCAGCATTTT. This chain connects TRBV2 to TRBJ1-5, with no clear D. There are 15 residues in the CDR3. Germline CDR1 SNHLY, CDR2 FYNNEI. V was cut by 4 bases and J by 6 bases, with 16 bases left in between.

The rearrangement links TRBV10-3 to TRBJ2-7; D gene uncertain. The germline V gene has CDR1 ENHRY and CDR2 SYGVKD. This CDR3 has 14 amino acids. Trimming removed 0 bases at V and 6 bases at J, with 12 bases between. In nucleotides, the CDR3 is TGTGCCATCAGTGAGTCGCAGGCTTCTGCCGAGCAGTACTTC. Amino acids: CAISESQASAEQYF.

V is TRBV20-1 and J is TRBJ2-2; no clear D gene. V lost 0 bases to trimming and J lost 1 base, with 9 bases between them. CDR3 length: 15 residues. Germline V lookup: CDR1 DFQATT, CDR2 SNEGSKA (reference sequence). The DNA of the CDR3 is TGCAGTGCTAGAGAGACGCGGCGGAACACCGGGGAGCTGTTTTTT. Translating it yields CSARETRRNTGELFF.

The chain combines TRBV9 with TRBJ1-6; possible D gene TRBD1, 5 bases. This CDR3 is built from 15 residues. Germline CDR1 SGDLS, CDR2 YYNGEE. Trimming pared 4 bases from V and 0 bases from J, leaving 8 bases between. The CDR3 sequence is CASSPRGSYNSPLHF. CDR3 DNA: TGTGCCAGCAGCCCGAGGGGCTCCTATAATTCACCCCTCCACTTT.

The CDR3: CASSSFAYNEQFF. As DNA, the CDR3 is TGCGCCAGCAGCTCCTTCGCCTACAATGAGCAGTTCTTC. The chain is built from TRBV4-1 and TRBJ2-1; D uncertain. Germline V gene data show CDR1 as MGHRA and CDR2 as YSYEKL. The V end was cut by 5 bases, the J end by 2 bases, with 7 bases between. CDR3 length: 13 residues.

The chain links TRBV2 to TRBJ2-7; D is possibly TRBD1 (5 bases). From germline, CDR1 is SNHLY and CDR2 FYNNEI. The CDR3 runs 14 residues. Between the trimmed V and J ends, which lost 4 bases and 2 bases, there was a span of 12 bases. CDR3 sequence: CASSGHRWPYEQYF. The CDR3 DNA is TGTGCCAGCAGTGGACACAGGTGGCCCTACGAGCAGTACTTC.

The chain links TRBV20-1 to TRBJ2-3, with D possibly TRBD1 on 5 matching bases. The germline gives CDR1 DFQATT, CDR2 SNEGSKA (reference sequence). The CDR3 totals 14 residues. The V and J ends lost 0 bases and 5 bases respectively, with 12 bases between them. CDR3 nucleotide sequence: TGCAGTGCTAGAGAGAGTCAGGGAATAGATACGCAGTATTTT. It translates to CSARESQGIDTQYF.

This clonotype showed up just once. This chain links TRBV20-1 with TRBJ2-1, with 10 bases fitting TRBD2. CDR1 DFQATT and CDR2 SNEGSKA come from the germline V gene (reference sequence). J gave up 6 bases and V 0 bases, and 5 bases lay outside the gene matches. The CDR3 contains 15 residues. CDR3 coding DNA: TGCAGTGCTAGAGATCCCCTAGCGGGAGCCAATGAGCAGTTCTTC. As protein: CSARDPLAGANEQFF.

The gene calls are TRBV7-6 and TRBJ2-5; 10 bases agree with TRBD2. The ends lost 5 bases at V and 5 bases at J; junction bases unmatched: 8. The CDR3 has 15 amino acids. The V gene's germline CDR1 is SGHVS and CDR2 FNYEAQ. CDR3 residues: CASSPTSGKVETQYF. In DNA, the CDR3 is TGTGCCAGCAGCCCAACTAGCGGGAAGGTGGAGACCCAGTACTTC.

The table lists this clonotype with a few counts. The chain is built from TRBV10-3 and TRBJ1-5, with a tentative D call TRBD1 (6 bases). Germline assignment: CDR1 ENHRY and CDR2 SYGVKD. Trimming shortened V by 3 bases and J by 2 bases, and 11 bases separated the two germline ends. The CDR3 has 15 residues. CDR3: CAISEQRTGNQPQHF. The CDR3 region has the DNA TGTGCCATCAGTGAACAACGGACAGGCAATCAGCCCCAGCATTTT.

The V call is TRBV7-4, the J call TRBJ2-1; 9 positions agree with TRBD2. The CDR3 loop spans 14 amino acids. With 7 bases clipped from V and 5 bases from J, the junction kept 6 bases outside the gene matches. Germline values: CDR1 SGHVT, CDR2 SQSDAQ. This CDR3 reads CASMGSGSNNEQFF. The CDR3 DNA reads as TGTGCCAGCATGGGTAGCGGGAGTAACAATGAGCAGTTCTTC.

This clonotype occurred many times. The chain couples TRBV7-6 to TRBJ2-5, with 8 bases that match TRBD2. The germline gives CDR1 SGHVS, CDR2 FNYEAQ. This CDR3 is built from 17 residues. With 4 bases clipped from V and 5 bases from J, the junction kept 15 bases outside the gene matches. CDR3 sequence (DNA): TGTGCCAGCAGCTCTCCAGCGGGGGTCCTGGAAGGGGAGACCCAGTACTTC. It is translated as CASSSPAGVLEGETQYF.

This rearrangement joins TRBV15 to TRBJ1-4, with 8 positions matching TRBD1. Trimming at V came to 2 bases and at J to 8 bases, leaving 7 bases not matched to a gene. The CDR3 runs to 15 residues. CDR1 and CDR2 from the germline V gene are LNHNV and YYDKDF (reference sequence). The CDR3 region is CATSRTRTGSEKLFF. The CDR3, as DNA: TGTGCCACCAGCAGAACCCGGACAGGGTCCGAAAAACTGTTTTTT.

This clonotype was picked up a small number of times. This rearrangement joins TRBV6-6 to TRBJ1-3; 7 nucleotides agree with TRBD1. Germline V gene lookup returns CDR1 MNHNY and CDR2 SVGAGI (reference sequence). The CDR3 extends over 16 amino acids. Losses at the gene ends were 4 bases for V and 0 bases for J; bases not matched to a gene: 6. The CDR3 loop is CASSLDRADSGNTIYF. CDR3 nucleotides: TGTGCCAGCAGTTTAGACAGGGCCGACTCTGGAAACACCATATATTTT.

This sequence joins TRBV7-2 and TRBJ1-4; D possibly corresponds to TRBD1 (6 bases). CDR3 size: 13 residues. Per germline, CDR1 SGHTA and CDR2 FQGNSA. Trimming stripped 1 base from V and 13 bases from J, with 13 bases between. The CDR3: CASSLVARGGLFF. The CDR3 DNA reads TGTGCCAGCAGCTTAGTGGCCAGGGGAGGACTGTTTTTT.

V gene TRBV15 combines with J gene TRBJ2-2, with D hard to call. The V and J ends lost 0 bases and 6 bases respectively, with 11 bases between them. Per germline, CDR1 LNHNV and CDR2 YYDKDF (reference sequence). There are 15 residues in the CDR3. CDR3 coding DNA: TGTGCCACCAGCAGAGATATTTTAAGGGCCGGGGAGCTGTTTTTT. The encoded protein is CATSRDILRAGELFF.

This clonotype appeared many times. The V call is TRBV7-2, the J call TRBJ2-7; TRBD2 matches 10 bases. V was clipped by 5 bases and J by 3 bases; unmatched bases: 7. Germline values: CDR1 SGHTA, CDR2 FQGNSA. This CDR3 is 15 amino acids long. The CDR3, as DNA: TGTGCCAGCAGCCCCTCCCGGACTAGCGGCTACGAGCAGTACTTC. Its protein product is CASSPSRTSGYEQYF.

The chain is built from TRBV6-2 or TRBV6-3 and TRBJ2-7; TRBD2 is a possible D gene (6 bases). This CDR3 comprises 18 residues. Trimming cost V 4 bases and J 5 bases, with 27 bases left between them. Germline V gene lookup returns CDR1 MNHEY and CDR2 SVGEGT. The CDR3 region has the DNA TGTGCCAGCAGTTGGTCCGGGACTCTGATACTTCCTTCTGACGAGCAGTACTTC. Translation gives CASSWSGTLILPSDEQYF.

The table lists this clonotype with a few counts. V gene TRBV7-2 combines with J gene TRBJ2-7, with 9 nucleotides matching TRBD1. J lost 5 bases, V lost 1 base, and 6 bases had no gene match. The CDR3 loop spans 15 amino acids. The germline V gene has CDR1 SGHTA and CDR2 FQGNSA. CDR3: CASSLGGQGTNEQYF. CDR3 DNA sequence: TGTGCCAGCAGCTTAGGAGGACAGGGGACCAACGAGCAGTACTTC.

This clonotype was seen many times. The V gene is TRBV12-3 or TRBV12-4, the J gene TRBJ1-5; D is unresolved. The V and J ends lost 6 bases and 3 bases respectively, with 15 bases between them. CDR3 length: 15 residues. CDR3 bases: TGTGCCAGCAGCCTCGGGCGGCAGTTCAATCAGCCCCAGCATTTT. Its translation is CASSLGRQFNQPQHF.

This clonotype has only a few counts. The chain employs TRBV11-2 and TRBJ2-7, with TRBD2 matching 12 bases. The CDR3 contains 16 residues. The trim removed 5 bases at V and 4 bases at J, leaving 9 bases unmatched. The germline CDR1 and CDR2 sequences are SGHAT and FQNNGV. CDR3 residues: CASSPRTSGISYEQYF. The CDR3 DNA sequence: TGTGCCAGCAGCCCCCGGACTAGCGGGATTTCGTACGAGCAGTACTTC. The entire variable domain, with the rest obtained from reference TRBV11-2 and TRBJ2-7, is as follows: EAGVAQSPRYKIIEKRQSVAFWCNPISGHATLYWYQQILGQGPKLLIQFQNNGVVDDSQLPKDRFSAERLKGVDSTLKIQPAKLEDSAVYLCASSPRTSGISYEQYFGPGTRLTVT.

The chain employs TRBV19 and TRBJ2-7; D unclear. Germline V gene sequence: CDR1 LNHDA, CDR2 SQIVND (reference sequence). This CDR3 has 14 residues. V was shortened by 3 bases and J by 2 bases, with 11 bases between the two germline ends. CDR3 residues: CASSMILSTYEQYF. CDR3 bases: TGTGCCAGTAGTATGATTCTTTCTACCTACGAGCAGTACTTC.

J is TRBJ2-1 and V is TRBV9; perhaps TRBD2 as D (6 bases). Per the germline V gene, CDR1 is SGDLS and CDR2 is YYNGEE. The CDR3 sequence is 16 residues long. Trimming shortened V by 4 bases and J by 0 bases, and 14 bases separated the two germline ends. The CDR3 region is CASSPAGSLSYNEQFF. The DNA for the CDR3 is TGTGCCAGCAGCCCCGCGGGGTCACTCTCCTACAATGAGCAGTTCTTC.

CDR3 protein: CASRNVRTGTFLNTEAFF. In nucleotides, the CDR3 is TGTGCCAGTAGAAATGTGCGGACAGGGACCTTCTTGAACACTGAAGCTTTCTTT. The V gene is TRBV19, the J gene TRBJ1-1, with TRBD1 matching over 8 bases. J lost 0 bases, V lost 6 bases, and 15 bases had no gene match. The germline V gene encodes CDR1 LNHDA and CDR2 SQIVND (reference sequence). The CDR3 totals 18 residues.

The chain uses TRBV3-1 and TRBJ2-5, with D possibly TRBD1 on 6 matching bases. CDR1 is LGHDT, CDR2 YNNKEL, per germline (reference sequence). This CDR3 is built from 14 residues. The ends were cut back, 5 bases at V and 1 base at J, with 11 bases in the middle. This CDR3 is CASSWGHLQETQYF. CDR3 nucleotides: TGTGCCAGCAGCTGGGGACACCTCCAAGAGACCCAGTACTTC.

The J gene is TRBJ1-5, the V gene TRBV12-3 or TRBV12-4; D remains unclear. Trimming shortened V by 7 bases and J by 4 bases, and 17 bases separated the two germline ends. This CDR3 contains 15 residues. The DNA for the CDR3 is TGTGCCAGCACCTCTCGGTCAGCGTGGAATCAGCCCCAGCATTTT. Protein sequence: CASTSRSAWNQPQHF.

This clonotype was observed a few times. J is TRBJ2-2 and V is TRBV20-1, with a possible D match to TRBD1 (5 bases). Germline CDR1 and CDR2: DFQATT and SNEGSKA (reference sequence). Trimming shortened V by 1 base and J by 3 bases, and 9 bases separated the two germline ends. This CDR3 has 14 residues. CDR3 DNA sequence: TGCAGTGCTAGAGGTGCCAGGGACACCGGGGAGCTGTTTTTT. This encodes CSARGARDTGELFF.

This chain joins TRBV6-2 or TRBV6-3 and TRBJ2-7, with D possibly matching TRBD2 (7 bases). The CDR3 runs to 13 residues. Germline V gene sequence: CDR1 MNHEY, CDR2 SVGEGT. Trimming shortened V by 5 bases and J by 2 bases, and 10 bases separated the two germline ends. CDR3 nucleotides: TGTGCCAGCAGTAGAGGGGGGGCCTACGAGCAGTACTTC. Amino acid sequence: CASSRGGAYEQYF.

CDR3 sequence reads: CASSLSPRKTQYF. CDR3 DNA sequence: TGTGCCAGCAGCTTAAGCCCCCGGAAGACCCAGTACTTC. The gene calls are TRBV7-2 and TRBJ2-5, with D uncertain. Germline V gives CDR1 SGHTA, CDR2 FQGNSA. Trimming pared 2 bases from V and 6 bases from J, leaving 10 bases between. The CDR3 is 13 residues long.

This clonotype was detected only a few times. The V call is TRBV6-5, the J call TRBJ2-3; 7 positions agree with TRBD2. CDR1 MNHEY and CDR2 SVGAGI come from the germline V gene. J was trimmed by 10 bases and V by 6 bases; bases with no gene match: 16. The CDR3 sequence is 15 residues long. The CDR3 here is CASRLASGAGLAQYF. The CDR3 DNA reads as TGTGCCAGCAGATTAGCTAGCGGAGCGGGTTTGGCGCAGTATTTT.